A single sample is the source of the 4 T cell receptor beta chains below, sequenced in a study of cytomegalovirus exposure and HLA in healthy donors (TCRdb year 2017). Library generation was performed with the immunoSEQ multiplex PCR assay. The multiplex PCR relied on a mix of 60 forward primers for TCR Vbeta segments and 13 reverse primers for TCR Jbeta segments. Sourced from immuneACCESS, this table was stored by TCRdb with only in-frame sequences that have V and J called. A share of the clones is absent; for the studies checked, an unresolved V gene accounts for under half, and the remainder has no known explanation. Here the sample has 75,000 to 95,000 clones; about 63% occur a single time. Of the sample, roughly 6% falls within the top ten clones. Sequences were obtained from PBMCs. The receptors come from a woman in her twenties or thirties in good health and CMV-seronegative.

The chain combines TRBV19 with TRBJ2-3, with D possibly matching TRBD2 (5 bases). With 7 bases removed from V and 1 base from J, the gap between germline ends came to 9 bases. Germline V CDR1 and CDR2: LNHDA, SQIVND (reference sequence). The CDR3 spans 13 residues. The CDR3 spells CASNNGGTDTQYF. The CDR3 DNA reads as TGTGCCAGTAATAACGGGGGCACAGATACGCAGTATTTT. The complete variable domain, with remaining parts taken from reference TRBV19 and TRBJ2-3, reads DGGITQSPKYLFRKEGQNVTLSCEQNLNHDAMYWYRQDPGQGLRLIYYSQIVNDFQKGDIAEGYSVSREKKESFPLTVTSAQKNPTAFYLCASNNGGTDTQYFGPGTRLTVL.

V is TRBV2 and J is TRBJ1-6, with TRBD1 matching over 11 bases. The germline V gene has CDR1 SNHLY and CDR2 FYNNEI. Losses at the gene ends were 6 bases for V and 8 bases for J; bases not matched to a gene: 3. The CDR3 runs 14 residues. The CDR3 nucleotides read TGTGCCAGCAGGGACAGGGGGCTCTATTCACCCCTCCACTTT. Amino acids: CASRDRGLYSPLHF.

The chain links TRBV6-5 to TRBJ2-3, with D perhaps TRBD2 (5 bases). Germline CDR1 and CDR2: MNHEY and SVGAGI. This CDR3 is built from 16 residues. V was cut by 2 bases and J by 0 bases, with 12 bases left in between. The CDR3 region is CASSYTRTPSTDTQYF. CDR3 bases: TGTGCCAGCAGTTACACCCGGACTCCTAGCACAGATACGCAGTATTTT.

The V gene is TRBV10-3, the J gene TRBJ2-4; possibly TRBD1 for D (5 bases). The CDR3 is 13 residues long. Germline V gene sequence: CDR1 ENHRY, CDR2 SYGVKD. Trimming took off 4 bases at V and 5 bases at J, with 9 bases between the two ends. The chain's CDR3 is CAISARVENIQYF. The CDR3 coding sequence is TGTGCCATCAGTGCCAGGGTTGAAAACATTCAGTACTTC.